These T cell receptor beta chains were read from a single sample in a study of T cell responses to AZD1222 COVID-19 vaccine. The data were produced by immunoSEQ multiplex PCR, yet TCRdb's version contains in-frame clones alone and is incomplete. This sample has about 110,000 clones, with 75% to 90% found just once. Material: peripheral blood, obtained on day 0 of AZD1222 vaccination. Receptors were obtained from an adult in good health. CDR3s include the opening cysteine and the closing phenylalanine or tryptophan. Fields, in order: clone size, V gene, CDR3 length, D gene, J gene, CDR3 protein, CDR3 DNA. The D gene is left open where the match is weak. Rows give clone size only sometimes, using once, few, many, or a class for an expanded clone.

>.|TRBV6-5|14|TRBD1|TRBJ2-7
CASSYETGLDEQYF
TGTGCCAGCAGTTATGAGACAGGGTTGGACGAGCAGTACTTC
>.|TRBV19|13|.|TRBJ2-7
CASSIETRGEQYF
TGTGCCAGTAGTATCGAGACTAGGGGGGAGCAGTACTTC
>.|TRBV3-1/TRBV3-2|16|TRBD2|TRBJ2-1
CASSPRTSGRYNEQFF
TGTGCCAGCAGCCCCCGGACTAGCGGCCGCTACAATGAGCAGTTCTTC
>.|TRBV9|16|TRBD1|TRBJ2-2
CASSVGQGANTGELFF
TGTGCCAGCAGCGTAGGACAGGGGGCGAACACCGGGGAGCTGTTTTTT
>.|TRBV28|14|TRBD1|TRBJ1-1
CASRPGQRSTEAFF
TGTGCCAGCAGGCCGGGACAGAGGAGTACTGAAGCTTTCTTT
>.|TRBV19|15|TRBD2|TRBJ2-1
CASSRTSGSYNEQFF
TGTGCCAGTAGCCGGACTAGCGGGAGCTACAATGAGCAGTTCTTC
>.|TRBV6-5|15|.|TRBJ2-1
CASSYSIGSYNEQFF
TGTGCCAGCAGTTACTCGATTGGTTCCTACAATGAGCAGTTCTTC
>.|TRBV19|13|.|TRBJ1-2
CASSIGFSMGYTF
TGTGCCAGTAGTATAGGGTTTTCAATGGGCTACACCTTC
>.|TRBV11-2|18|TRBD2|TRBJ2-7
CASSWGLAGGPTGYEQYF
TGTGCCAGCAGCTGGGGACTAGCGGGAGGCCCAACAGGATACGAGCAGTACTTC
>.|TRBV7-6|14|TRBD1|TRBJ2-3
CASSLGQGVDTQYF
TGTGCCAGCAGCTTAGGCCAGGGGGTAGATACGCAGTATTTT
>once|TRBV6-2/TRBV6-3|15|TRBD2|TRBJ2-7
CASSYETGGLYEQYF
TGTGCCAGCAGTTACGAGACGGGAGGGCTGTACGAGCAGTACTTC
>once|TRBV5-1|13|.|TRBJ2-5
CASSLRGEGAQYF
TGCGCCAGCAGCTTGAGGGGGGAAGGGGCCCAGTACTTC
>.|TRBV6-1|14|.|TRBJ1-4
CASSYLGHDEKLFF
TGTGCCAGCAGTTATTTAGGTCACGATGAAAAACTGTTTTTT
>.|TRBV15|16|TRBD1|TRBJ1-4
CATSRDRQGAGEKLFF
TGTGCCACCAGCAGAGATCGACAGGGGGCCGGAGAAAAACTGTTTTTT
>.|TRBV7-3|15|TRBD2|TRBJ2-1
CASSAGLALRNEQFF
TGTGCCAGCAGCGCCGGACTAGCGCTACGCAATGAGCAGTTCTTC
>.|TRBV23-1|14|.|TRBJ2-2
CASTSTGTTGELFF
TGCGCCAGCACATCGACAGGAACCACCGGGGAGCTGTTTTTT
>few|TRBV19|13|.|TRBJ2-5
CASSRWGPETQYF
TGTGCCAGTAGTAGGTGGGGACCAGAGACCCAGTACTTC
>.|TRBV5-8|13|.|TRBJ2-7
CASSSTGSYEQYF
TGTGCCAGCAGCTCAACAGGGTCCTACGAGCAGTACTTC
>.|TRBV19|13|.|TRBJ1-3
CASSRESGNTIYF
TGTGCCAGTAGCCGGGAATCTGGAAACACCATATATTTT
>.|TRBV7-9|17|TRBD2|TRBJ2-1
CASSSRGRGSAYNEQFF
TGTGCCAGCAGCTCCAGAGGGCGGGGGAGTGCCTACAATGAGCAGTTCTTC
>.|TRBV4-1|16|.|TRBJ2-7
CASSQERSALYYEQYF
TGCGCCAGCAGCCAAGAAAGGTCCGCCCTGTACTACGAGCAGTACTTC
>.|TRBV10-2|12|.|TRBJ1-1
CASSLGLTEAFF
TGCGCCAGCAGTCTCGGGTTGACTGAAGCTTTCTTT
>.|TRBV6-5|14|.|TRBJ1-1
CASRRDRSNTEAFF
TGTGCCAGCAGACGTGACAGGAGCAACACTGAAGCTTTCTTT
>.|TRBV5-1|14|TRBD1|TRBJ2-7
CASSLGDREYEQYF
TGCGCCAGCAGCTTGGGGGACAGAGAGTACGAGCAGTACTTC